Presented here are 12 T cell receptor beta chains from one specimen sequenced in a study of tumor-infiltrating lymphocytes in primary liver carcinoma. The study co-extracted DNA and RNA from around 18-30 mg of unsorted bulk tissue. Production of TCR beta cDNA used around 0.45 ug total RNA together with a constant-region primer. TCR beta libraries came from three nested multiplex PCR rounds using slightly modified ARM-PCR. The first two PCR rounds, approximately 10 cycles each, used TRBV1-TRBV30 forward primers and a C-beta reverse primer. TCRdb fed the multiplex PCR reads into MiXCR, producing one record per CDR3 protein. The sample lists 75,000 to 80,000 distinct CDR3 sequences, under 75% occurring once. Sequenced input: tumor-adjacent normal liver tissue. The receptor source for this set is a middle-aged man with primary liver carcinoma and hepatitis B virus infection.

The chain has TRBV4-1 and TRBJ2-7, with 8 bases aligning to TRBD2. Germline CDR1 is MGHRA and CDR2 is YSYEKL. The length of the CDR3 is 15 residues. V lost 4 bases and J lost 5; bases outside the gene matches: 10. The CDR3 nucleotides read TGCGCCAGCAGCCGGTCGTTCGGGGGGGTTGACGAGCAGTACTTC. Translating it yields CASSRSFGGVDEQYF.

V is TRBV5-1 and J is TRBJ2-7, with 9 bases aligning to TRBD1. The V segment lost 6 bases and the J segment 3 bases; nucleotides outside the gene matches: 4. Germline CDR1 is SGHRS and CDR2 is YFSETQ. This CDR3 comprises 13 residues. The CDR3 is CASNSTGGYEQYF. DNA for the CDR3: TGCGCCAGCAATTCGACAGGGGGCTACGAGCAGTACTTC.

The chain employs TRBV4-1 and TRBJ2-6, with D possibly being TRBD1 or TRBD2 (5 bases each). The CDR3 contains 17 residues. Per the germline V gene, CDR1 is MGHRA and CDR2 is YSYEKL. V dropped 7 bases and J dropped 1 base, with 17 bases sitting between them. The CDR3 sequence is CASNQEGLGSGANVLTF. DNA for the CDR3: TGCGCCAGCAATCAAGAGGGGTTGGGGTCTGGGGCCAACGTCCTGACTTTC.

This clonotype was seen ten or more times. DNA of the CDR3: TGCAGCGTTGCGGGGAGTGTAGGGCGAACCGGGGAGCTGTTTTTT. Protein product: CSVAGSVGRTGELFF. The V and J genes are TRBV29-1 and TRBJ2-2; D is possibly TRBD2 (5 bases). Germline V gene sequence: CDR1 SQVTM, CDR2 ANQGSEA. This CDR3 comprises 15 residues. Between the trimmed V and J ends, which lost 4 bases and 5 bases, there was a span of 17 bases.

A note on this clonotype: One end of the junction does not line up with germline, which may come from a read error. This chain links TRBV4-3 with TRBJ2-5; TRBD1 matches at 9 bases. The CDR3 covers 16 residues. CDR1 is LGHNA, CDR2 YSLEER, per germline. CDR3 bases: TGCGCCGGCAGTCAAGAAGCTTGGACAGGGGAGGAGACCCAGTACTTC. Its protein is CAGSQEAWTGEETQYF.

Concerning this clonotype itself: This may be a read error: a much more frequent sequence differs by one nucleotide. The genes are TRBV5-1 and TRBJ2-5, with D hard to call. The CDR3 covers 12 residues. CDR1 is SGHRS and CDR2 is YFSETQ in the germline V gene. The V end was cut by 3 bases, the J end by 2 bases, with 5 bases between. CDR3 sequence: CASSWNQETQYF. Here the CDR3 DNA reads TGCGCCAGCAGCTGGAATCAAGAGACCCAGTACTTC.

CDR3 nucleotide sequence: TGTGCCAGCAGCTTTGCCGGGACAGGCTATACTGAAGCTTTCTTT. Protein sequence: CASSFAGTGYTEAFF. The chain couples TRBV7-9 to TRBJ1-1; 8 bases are shared with TRBD1. Germline-derived CDR1 and CDR2 are SEHNR and FQNEAQ (reference sequence). Trimming removed 3 bases from V and 5 bases from J; junction bases left unmatched: 8. The CDR3 totals 15 residues.

This clonotype has just a few counts. The J gene is TRBJ1-2, the V gene TRBV4-1, with D perhaps TRBD1 (5 bases). The germline V gene encodes CDR1 MGHRA and CDR2 YSYEKL. The CDR3 length is 13 residues. V was pared by 5 bases and J by 0 bases, with 7 bases between. CDR3 protein: CASSETANYGYTF. The DNA for the CDR3 is TGCGCCAGCAGCGAGACAGCTAACTATGGCTACACCTTC.

Concerning this clonotype: The germline gene is not matched at one end of the junction; a read error may be the cause. J is TRBJ2-7 and V is TRBV24-1, with TRBD1 matching over 7 bases. The germline V gene has CDR1 KGHDR and CDR2 SFDVKD. This CDR3 spans 15 amino acids. The CDR3 nucleotides are TGTGCCTCCAGCTGGACAGGACACTTCTCCTGCGAGCAGTACTTC. Translated: CASSWTGHFSCEQYF.

As for this clonotype: Just one base apart from a much larger clone, this may be a read error. The chain is built from TRBV7-9 and TRBJ2-7; D gene unclear. The CDR3 has 12 residues. CDR1 is SEHNR and CDR2 is FQNEAQ in the germline V gene (reference sequence). V was cut by 7 bases and J by 3 bases, with 10 bases left in between. CDR3 DNA sequence: TGTGCCAGCAATCGGACGGACTACGAGCAGTACTTC. It encodes CASNRTDYEQYF.

This clonotype was counted only a few times. The chain couples TRBV25-1 to TRBJ1-4, with TRBD1 matching over 8 bases. The ends lost 1 base at V and 7 bases at J; junction bases unmatched: 5. The CDR3 has 15 residues. Looked up from germline, CDR1 is MGHDK and CDR2 is SYGVNS. The CDR3 is CASSESGRGREKLFF. The CDR3 coding sequence is TGTGCCAGCAGTGAATCAGGCAGGGGGCGTGAAAAACTGTTTTTT.

Turning to this clonotype: One end of the junction varies from germline; a read error may be responsible. The rearrangement joins TRBV6-1 to TRBJ2-7; no reliable D call. The CDR3 length is 14 residues. CDR1 and CDR2 from the germline V gene are MNHNS and SASEGT. CDR3 residues: CASSETADGYERYF. In nucleotides, the CDR3 is TGTGCCAGCAGTGAAACGGCAGACGGCTACGAGCGGTACTTC.